The next 26 T cell receptor beta chains were all read from a single sample in a study of blood T cells in healthy people across ages. Together with a sample-barcoded 5' primer, a J-beta primer mix was included in a second PCR lasting roughly 7 to 11 cycles. One entry per CDR3 protein, called by TCRdb with MiXCR from the 5' RACE reads. The data show 750,000 or so distinct CDR3 sequences, approximately 25% seen once. These same records also appear under a second study, on T cells of mothers and their children.

Sequencing was performed on blood. These receptors were taken from a boy aged 5-17 years in good health.

This clonotype was seen only a few times. The chain joins TRBV29-1 to TRBJ1-1; no firm D call. The CDR3 loop spans 12 amino acids. Germline CDR1 and CDR2: SQVTM and ANQGSEA. The V gene lost 8 bases and the J gene lost 1 base, with 11 bases spanning the gap. The CDR3: CSITSGNTEAFF. The CDR3 region has the DNA TGCAGCATCACCTCGGGGAACACTGAAGCTTTCTTT.

The chain combines TRBV12-3 or TRBV12-4 with TRBJ1-5; perhaps TRBD1 as D (5 bases). Between the trimmed V and J ends, which lost 5 bases and 7 bases, there was a span of 18 bases. The CDR3 extends over 15 amino acids. In DNA, the CDR3 is TGTGCCAGCAGTATATCGGCCGGGGCCGGGCAGCCCCAGCATTTT. Its protein product is CASSISAGAGQPQHF.

The J gene is TRBJ2-3, the V gene TRBV12-5; 10 nucleotides line up with TRBD1. V lost 4 bases and J lost 3; bases outside the gene matches: 7. CDR3 length: 16 amino acids. Germline CDR1 is LGHNT and CDR2 is FRNRAP. CDR3 residues: CASGSRDRGLTDTQYF. DNA of the CDR3: TGTGCTAGTGGTTCGCGGGACAGGGGTCTGACAGATACGCAGTATTTT.

A few counts support this clonotype. The J gene is TRBJ1-4, the V gene TRBV7-9; 7 bases fit TRBD1. The germline V gene has CDR1 SEHNR and CDR2 FQNEAQ (reference sequence). V was clipped by 5 bases and J by 3 bases; unmatched bases: 12. The CDR3 is made up of 17 amino acids. CDR3 in amino acids: CASSRTYLGQPNEKLFF. In nucleotides, the CDR3 is TGTGCCAGCAGCCGGACCTATTTGGGACAGCCTAATGAAAAACTGTTTTTT.

The chain recombines TRBV7-2 with TRBJ1-1; D remains ambiguous. The CDR3 extends over 15 amino acids. The V end was cut by 1 base, the J end by 3 bases, with 12 bases between. Germline V CDR1 and CDR2: SGHTA, FQGNSA. The CDR3 loop is CASSLVGGQDTEAFF. Written as DNA, the CDR3 is TGTGCCAGCAGCTTAGTGGGAGGGCAGGACACTGAAGCTTTCTTT.

The J gene is TRBJ1-6, the V gene TRBV6-5, with 11 bases identical to TRBD1. Germline CDR1 MNHEY, CDR2 SVGAGI. V trimming: 8 bases; J trimming: 6 bases; junction bases outside the gene matches: 3. CDR3 length: 14 residues. CDR3 loop: CASRTGGLNSPLHF. The CDR3 DNA is TGTGCCAGCCGGACAGGGGGCCTTAATTCACCCCTCCACTTT.

This clonotype has more than one count but fewer than ten. The gene calls are TRBV7-3 and TRBJ2-3; TRBD2 aligns across 11 bases. Germline V gene sequence: CDR1 SGHTA, CDR2 FQGTGA. This CDR3 spans 16 amino acids. J gave up 5 bases and V 3 bases, and 7 bases lay outside the gene matches. The CDR3 DNA follows: TGTGCCAGCAGCTTGCTTAGCGGGAGGGGACAAGATACGCAGTATTTT. Protein sequence: CASSLLSGRGQDTQYF.

This sequence joins TRBV20-1 and TRBJ1-2, with a possible D match to TRBD1 (5 bases). V dropped 7 bases and J dropped 0 bases, with 9 bases sitting between them. The CDR3 is 12 residues long. Looked up from germline, CDR1 is DFQATT and CDR2 is SNEGSKA (reference sequence). This chain's CDR3 is CSGVGANYGYTF. For the CDR3, the DNA is TGCAGTGGAGTAGGGGCTAACTATGGCTACACCTTC.

In this sample, this clonotype turned up a few times. The J gene is TRBJ2-7, the V gene TRBV27; 10 bases are shared with TRBD2. The J segment lost 2 bases and the V segment lost 4 bases, leaving 5 bases of the junction unmatched. From germline, CDR1 is MNHEY and CDR2 SMNVEV (reference sequence). This CDR3 is 15 amino acids long. The CDR3 coding sequence is TGTGCCAGCAGTTCCCGGACTAGCGGAACCTACGAGCAGTACTTC. Encoded protein: CASSSRTSGTYEQYF.

This clonotype appeared a few times. The CDR3 reads CASSWPGRLYEQYF. CDR3 DNA sequence: TGTGCCAGCAGCTGGCCGGGACGGCTCTACGAGCAGTACTTC. This chain joins TRBV6-2 or TRBV6-3 and TRBJ2-5, with D perhaps being TRBD1 or TRBD2 (5 bases each). The J call may not be correct, given that the DNA end is closer to TRBJ2-7. The CDR3 covers 14 residues. Germline V lookup: CDR1 MNHEY, CDR2 SVGEGT.

A few counts support this clonotype. The J gene is TRBJ1-1, the V gene TRBV6-6; 11 bases are shared with TRBD1. The length of the CDR3 is 15 residues. With V trimmed by 6 bases and J by 11 bases, 14 bases remained unmatched. The germline CDR1 and CDR2 sequences are MNHNY and SVGAGI (reference sequence). The CDR3 nucleotides are TGTGCCAGCAGCCACCCCGGGACAGGGGGAGGTACTGCTTTCTTT. This translates into CASSHPGTGGGTAFF.

This clonotype has more than one count but fewer than ten. This chain connects TRBV28 to TRBJ2-7; D might be TRBD2 (5 bases). Germline assignment: CDR1 MDHEN and CDR2 SYDVKM. V dropped 5 bases and J dropped 5 bases, with 16 bases sitting between them. This CDR3 is 14 amino acids long. For the CDR3, the DNA is TGTGCCAGCAGTCTCCGGGCTCCGAGGGACGAGCAGTACTTC. This gives the protein CASSLRAPRDEQYF.

There are a few counts of this clonotype. V usage is TRBV7-3 and J usage is TRBJ1-4, with D hard to call. V was clipped by 5 bases and J by 8 bases, with 15 bases between them. The CDR3 sequence is 14 residues long. In germline, CDR1 is SGHTA, CDR2 FQGTGA. The CDR3: CASSLVRTVEKLFF. The DNA of the CDR3 is TGTGCCAGCAGCCTCGTCAGGACGGTCGAAAAACTGTTTTTT.

This clonotype was seen only a few times. The V gene is TRBV13, the J gene TRBJ2-1; 10 bases align to TRBD2. The CDR3 has 14 residues. The V gene end was trimmed by 3 bases and the J gene end by 9 bases; junction bases not matched to a gene: 5. CDR1 and CDR2 from the germline V gene are PRHDT and FYEKMQ (reference sequence). The CDR3, as DNA: TGTGCCAGCAGCTTTCTCGCTAGCGGGGGTGAGCAGTTCTTC. Translation gives CASSFLASGGEQFF.

This sequence joins TRBV29-1 and TRBJ1-4; 7 bases agree with TRBD1. This CDR3 contains 14 residues. V shed 6 bases and J 2 bases; nucleotides not matched to a gene: 6. Per germline, CDR1 SQVTM and CDR2 ANQGSEA. The chain's CDR3 is CSVSEGATNEKLFF. The DNA for the CDR3 is TGCAGCGTATCCGAGGGGGCGACTAATGAAAAACTGTTTTTT. Supplemented by reference TRBV29-1 and TRBJ1-4, the full variable domain reads SAVISQKPSRDICQRGTSLTIQCQVDSQVTMMFWYRQQPGQSLTLIATANQGSEATYESGFVIDKFPISRPNLTFSTLTVSNMSPEDSSIYLCSVSEGATNEKLFFGSGTQLSVL.

This clonotype has just a few counts. The rearrangement links TRBV11-3 to TRBJ2-5; tentative D call: TRBD2 (6 bases). CDR3 length: 14 amino acids. CDR1 is SGHNT, CDR2 YENEEA, per germline. V was pared by 1 base and J by 7 bases, with 13 bases between. CDR3 coding DNA: TGTGCCAGCAGCTTAGCCGCGTCCGGGGGGACCCAGTACTTC. As protein: CASSLAASGGTQYF.

This CDR3 is CASSLFETTVYNEQFF. In DNA form, the CDR3 reads TGTGCCAGCAGTTTATTTGAGACGACTGTCTACAATGAGCAGTTCTTC. The chain is built from TRBV28 and TRBJ2-7; D unclear. The J call may be incorrect, as the DNA end agrees better with TRBJ2-1. The V gene's germline CDR1 is MDHEN and CDR2 SYDVKM. The CDR3 spans 16 residues.

The rearrangement uses TRBV7-2 and TRBJ2-5; 10 bases match TRBD2. CDR3 length: 16 residues. The V gene's germline CDR1 is SGHTA and CDR2 FQGNSA. The ends lost 4 bases at V and 4 bases at J; junction bases unmatched: 9. In DNA form, the CDR3 reads TGTGCCAGCAGCTGGGGCGGAATAGCGGGAGGAGAGACCCAGTACTTC. This encodes CASSWGGIAGGETQYF.

The rearrangement uses TRBV27 and TRBJ2-5; possibly TRBD2 for D (7 bases). V was cut by 6 bases and J by 4 bases, with 15 bases left in between. CDR1 MNHEY and CDR2 SMNVEV come from the germline V gene (reference sequence). The CDR3 length is 14 residues. CDR3 DNA sequence: TGTGCCAGCAGCTTGGGGGGGGCAGCAGAGACCCAGTACTTC. Amino acid sequence: CASSLGGAAETQYF.

For this clonotype: Its ends do not fully match the called genes, so a read error is possible. This chain's CDR3 is CASSQEIGLLFVF. In DNA form, the CDR3 reads TGTGCCAGCAGCCAAGAGATCGGACTTCTCTTCGTCTTC. This sequence joins TRBV4-2 and TRBJ2-1; a possible D gene is TRBD2 (5 bases). The CDR3 contains 13 residues. The germline CDR1 and CDR2 sequences are LGHNA and YNFKEQ.

This clonotype was found a few times. The J gene is TRBJ2-7, the V gene TRBV6-5; D perhaps matches TRBD2 (5 bases). V was pared by 4 bases and J by 0 bases, with 7 bases between. CDR1 MNHEY and CDR2 SVGAGI come from the germline V gene. This CDR3 has 13 amino acids. This CDR3 is CASSWRSSYEQYF. The CDR3 coding sequence is TGTGCCAGCAGTTGGAGGAGCTCCTACGAGCAGTACTTC.

This sequence joins TRBV9 and TRBJ2-5; 8 bases map to TRBD2. The tail of the sequence fits TRBJ2-7 better, so the J call may be wrong. This CDR3 region has 15 residues. CDR1 is SGDLS, CDR2 YYNGEE, per germline. CDR3 protein: CASSVEGAGAYEQYF. As DNA, the CDR3 is TGTGCCAGCAGCGTAGAAGGAGCGGGGGCCTACGAGCAGTACTTC.

The chain uses TRBV12-3 or TRBV12-4 and TRBJ2-1, with D perhaps matching TRBD2 (5 bases). This CDR3 spans 14 amino acids. V gave up 3 bases and J gave up 2 bases, with 8 bases separating them. The CDR3, as DNA: TGTGCCAGCAGTTTCCGGGGAACCTACAATGAGCAGTTCTTC. Translated: CASSFRGTYNEQFF.

The chain links TRBV10-3 to TRBJ2-2, with D tentatively TRBD1 (6 bases). The CDR3 has 16 amino acids. Trimming removed 2 bases at V and 3 bases at J, with 13 bases between. Germline values: CDR1 ENHRY, CDR2 SYGVKD. CDR3 sequence reads: CAISEKWGQDTGELFF. CDR3 nucleotide sequence: TGTGCCATCAGTGAGAAGTGGGGGCAGGACACCGGGGAGCTGTTTTTT.

The chain combines TRBV14 with TRBJ2-5; 7 nucleotides align to TRBD1. The end of the DNA is better explained by TRBJ2-1, so the J call may be wrong. Per germline, CDR1 SGHDN and CDR2 FVKESK. CDR3 size: 14 residues. The DNA for the CDR3 is TGTGCCAGCAGCCCGAACACTTACAGGGGCGAGCAGTTCTTC. The encoded protein is CASSPNTYRGEQFF.

The chain joins TRBV5-1 to TRBJ2-1, with D possibly matching TRBD2 (6 bases). The length of the CDR3 is 13 residues. With 0 bases removed from V and 14 bases from J, the gap between germline ends came to 15 bases. Germline V gives CDR1 SGHRS, CDR2 YFSETQ. DNA of the CDR3: TGCGCCAGCAGCTTGGTGTTTGGGGACTTGAAGTTCTTC. Translating gives CASSLVFGDLKFF.